This is a list of T cell receptor beta chains from one sample in a study of blood T cell repertoires in COVID-19. TCRdb keeps only in-frame clones here, not all; method: immunoSEQ multiplex PCR. The profile covers 100,000 to 150,000 clones, with over 75% appearing a single time and about 2.1% taken by the ten largest. Sequenced input: peripheral blood. The receptors stem from a man aged 65-85 years with active COVID-19. Each CDR3 is given with its conserved first and last residue. Each record gives: clone size, J gene, D gene, V gene, CDR3 DNA, CDR3 protein. A D gene is named only where the DNA matches it firmly. Clone size is given for some rows only: seen once, a few or many times, or a class if the clone is expanded.

abundance: -
j_gene: TRBJ2-1
d_gene: -
v_gene: TRBV18
CDR3nt: TGTGCCAGCTCACATGGGCCAGGGGACAATGAGCAGTTCTTC
CDR3aa: CASSHGPGDNEQFF

abundance: -
j_gene: TRBJ2-7
d_gene: -
v_gene: TRBV15
CDR3nt: TGTGCCACCAGCAGATCTACCGACTGGGGAGTCTACGAGCAGTACTTC
CDR3aa: CATSRSTDWGVYEQYF

abundance: -
j_gene: TRBJ2-7
d_gene: -
v_gene: TRBV28
CDR3nt: TGTGCCAGCAGTTTATATGGGGGCCACGAGCAGTACTTC
CDR3aa: CASSLYGGHEQYF

abundance: -
j_gene: TRBJ2-3
d_gene: -
v_gene: TRBV28
CDR3nt: TGTGCCAGCCGGACTGCCACAGATACGCAGTATTTT
CDR3aa: CASRTATDTQYF

abundance: few
j_gene: TRBJ1-5
d_gene: -
v_gene: TRBV2
CDR3nt: TGTGCCAGCAGCGACAGTCTCGGGCCCCAGCATTTT
CDR3aa: CASSDSLGPQHF

abundance: -
j_gene: TRBJ1-3
d_gene: TRBD1
v_gene: TRBV10-2
CDR3nt: TGCGCCAGCAGTGCCAGGACAGGGTCGGAAAACACCATATATTTT
CDR3aa: CASSARTGSENTIYF

abundance: -
j_gene: TRBJ2-2
d_gene: TRBD1
v_gene: TRBV27
CDR3nt: TGTGCCAGCAGTTCCGGACAGGGCGCCGGGGAGCTGTTTTTT
CDR3aa: CASSSGQGAGELFF

abundance: -
j_gene: TRBJ1-1
d_gene: -
v_gene: TRBV11-2
CDR3nt: TGTGCCAGCAGCCTCTATTCGGGTTTGAACACTGAAGCTTTCTTT
CDR3aa: CASSLYSGLNTEAFF

abundance: -
j_gene: TRBJ1-1
d_gene: TRBD1
v_gene: TRBV9
CDR3nt: TGTGCCAGCAGCGTAGTTCGGGACAGGGTTGCCGAAGCTTTCTTT
CDR3aa: CASSVVRDRVAEAFF

abundance: -
j_gene: TRBJ2-2
d_gene: TRBD2
v_gene: TRBV5-8
CDR3nt: TGTGCCAGCAGCCCGGGACTAGCGGGAGGGCTTGGCACCGGGGAGCTGTTTTTT
CDR3aa: CASSPGLAGGLGTGELFF

abundance: -
j_gene: TRBJ2-7
d_gene: -
v_gene: TRBV5-1
CDR3nt: TGCGCCAGCAGCCCCCAGGGCGACTACGAGCAGTACTTC
CDR3aa: CASSPQGDYEQYF

abundance: -
j_gene: TRBJ2-3
d_gene: TRBD2
v_gene: TRBV28
CDR3nt: TGTGCCAGCAGTTTCAGGCTAGCGGCAGATACGCAGTATTTT
CDR3aa: CASSFRLAADTQYF

abundance: -
j_gene: TRBJ2-2
d_gene: -
v_gene: TRBV2
CDR3nt: TGTGCCAGCAGTAAGCAGACTTCCACCGGGGAGCTGTTTTTT
CDR3aa: CASSKQTSTGELFF

abundance: -
j_gene: TRBJ2-1
d_gene: TRBD2
v_gene: TRBV15
CDR3nt: TGTGCCACCAGCAGAGATGGGCTAGCGGGAGTAACGAATGAGCAGTTCTTC
CDR3aa: CATSRDGLAGVTNEQFF

abundance: -
j_gene: TRBJ1-4
d_gene: TRBD1
v_gene: TRBV28
CDR3nt: TGTGCCAGCACCAACACCCGACAGGGGATGAGGAATGAAAAACTGTTTTTT
CDR3aa: CASTNTRQGMRNEKLFF

abundance: -
j_gene: TRBJ2-5
d_gene: -
v_gene: TRBV30
CDR3nt: TGTGCCTCTTCAATGGGGGCATCAGAGACCCAGTACTTC
CDR3aa: CASSMGASETQYF

abundance: -
j_gene: TRBJ2-2
d_gene: -
v_gene: TRBV5-1
CDR3nt: TGCGCCAGCAGGGTCAGCGAGAACACCGGGGAGCTGTTTTTT
CDR3aa: CASRVSENTGELFF

abundance: -
j_gene: TRBJ2-7
d_gene: -
v_gene: TRBV28
CDR3nt: TGTGCCAGCAGAGCTCCTCCAGGGTCCTACGAGCAGTACTTC
CDR3aa: CASRAPPGSYEQYF

abundance: -
j_gene: TRBJ1-1
d_gene: -
v_gene: TRBV7-2
CDR3nt: TGTGCCAGCAGCTTAGATCGGGGGGAGAACACTGAAGCTTTCTTT
CDR3aa: CASSLDRGENTEAFF

abundance: -
j_gene: TRBJ2-1
d_gene: TRBD2
v_gene: TRBV7-2
CDR3nt: TGTGCCAGCAGCTCCCCTGGGCTAGCGGGGAGCTCCTACAATGAGCAGTTCTTC
CDR3aa: CASSSPGLAGSSYNEQFF

abundance: -
j_gene: TRBJ2-7
d_gene: TRBD1
v_gene: TRBV27
CDR3nt: TGTGCCAGCAGTCTTTCCGGGACAGGGGCCTACGAGCAGTACTTC
CDR3aa: CASSLSGTGAYEQYF

abundance: -
j_gene: TRBJ1-4
d_gene: TRBD1
v_gene: TRBV27
CDR3nt: TGTGCCAGCAGACCGGGACAGACAACTAATGAAAAACTGTTTTTT
CDR3aa: CASRPGQTTNEKLFF

abundance: -
j_gene: TRBJ1-6
d_gene: -
v_gene: TRBV30
CDR3nt: TGTGCCTGGAATACCCAGGGAGGGGAATCACCCCTCCACTTT
CDR3aa: CAWNTQGGESPLHF

abundance: -
j_gene: TRBJ2-3
d_gene: -
v_gene: TRBV5-1
CDR3nt: TGCGCCAGCAGCTTGGGTACGGGAGATACGCAGTATTTT
CDR3aa: CASSLGTGDTQYF

abundance: -
j_gene: TRBJ2-2
d_gene: TRBD1
v_gene: TRBV6-5
CDR3nt: TGTGCCAGCAACGACAGACAGGGGAGGACCGGGGAGCTGTTTTTT
CDR3aa: CASNDRQGRTGELFF

abundance: -
j_gene: TRBJ2-1
d_gene: TRBD2
v_gene: TRBV2
CDR3nt: TGTGCCAGCAGTGGCGGACTAGCGGGAGTCAATGAGCAGTTCTTC
CDR3aa: CASSGGLAGVNEQFF

abundance: few
j_gene: TRBJ2-5
d_gene: -
v_gene: TRBV14
CDR3nt: TGTGCCACCCCTCACGCGGGGGAGACCCAGTACTTC
CDR3aa: CATPHAGETQYF

abundance: -
j_gene: TRBJ1-4
d_gene: TRBD1
v_gene: TRBV5-1
CDR3nt: TGCGCCAGCAGCTTGGGACAGGGGCCAGGGTTGACTAATGAAAAACTGTTTTTT
CDR3aa: CASSLGQGPGLTNEKLFF

abundance: -
j_gene: TRBJ1-1
d_gene: TRBD1
v_gene: TRBV5-1
CDR3nt: TGCGCCAGCAGAGTGTCAGGGGGTAACACTGAAGCTTTCTTT
CDR3aa: CASRVSGGNTEAFF

abundance: -
j_gene: TRBJ2-1
d_gene: -
v_gene: TRBV10-1
CDR3nt: TGCGCCAGCAGTCCGAGCTCCTACAATGAGCAGTTCTTC
CDR3aa: CASSPSSYNEQFF

abundance: -
j_gene: TRBJ1-6
d_gene: TRBD1
v_gene: TRBV6-1
CDR3nt: TGTGCCAGCAGTGAAGTCGGGACAGGGAGAAATTCACCCCTCCACTTT
CDR3aa: CASSEVGTGRNSPLHF

abundance: -
j_gene: TRBJ1-2
d_gene: TRBD1
v_gene: TRBV5-1
CDR3nt: TGCGCCAGCAGCCCGGGGACAGGGGTGACCGGCTACACCTTC
CDR3aa: CASSPGTGVTGYTF

abundance: -
j_gene: TRBJ2-7
d_gene: -
v_gene: TRBV6-5
CDR3nt: TGTGCCAGCAGTTACTCGCAGGGGTACTACGAGCAGTACTTC
CDR3aa: CASSYSQGYYEQYF

abundance: -
j_gene: TRBJ2-7
d_gene: TRBD1
v_gene: TRBV7-2
CDR3nt: TGTGCCAGCAGCTTAGCCGGCAGGGGGCGGTACGAGCAGTACTTC
CDR3aa: CASSLAGRGRYEQYF

abundance: -
j_gene: TRBJ2-1
d_gene: TRBD2
v_gene: TRBV3-1/TRBV3-2
CDR3nt: TGTGCCAGCAGCCAAGGACCAGTGCAGCGGGAATCTACCTACAATGAGCAGTTCTTC
CDR3aa: CASSQGPVQRESTYNEQFF

abundance: -
j_gene: TRBJ1-1
d_gene: TRBD1
v_gene: TRBV28
CDR3nt: TGTGCCAGCAGCCCCCCGCCCAGGACAGGGCGGAAAACTGAAGCTTTCTTT
CDR3aa: CASSPPPRTGRKTEAFF

abundance: -
j_gene: TRBJ1-1
d_gene: -
v_gene: TRBV24-1
CDR3nt: TGTGCCACCAGTGATCCCGGGGTCACTGAAGCTTTCTTT
CDR3aa: CATSDPGVTEAFF

abundance: -
j_gene: TRBJ1-5
d_gene: TRBD1
v_gene: TRBV28
CDR3nt: TGTGCCAGCAGTCCCGACAGGGTAGGCAATCAGCCCCAGCATTTT
CDR3aa: CASSPDRVGNQPQHF

abundance: -
j_gene: TRBJ1-1
d_gene: TRBD1
v_gene: TRBV6-5
CDR3nt: TGTGCCAGCAGTAACGACAGGGGTCGAACTGAAGCTTTCTTT
CDR3aa: CASSNDRGRTEAFF

abundance: -
j_gene: TRBJ1-2
d_gene: -
v_gene: TRBV30
CDR3nt: TGTGCCTGGAGTGTTGCAGGGAATGGCTACACCTTC
CDR3aa: CAWSVAGNGYTF